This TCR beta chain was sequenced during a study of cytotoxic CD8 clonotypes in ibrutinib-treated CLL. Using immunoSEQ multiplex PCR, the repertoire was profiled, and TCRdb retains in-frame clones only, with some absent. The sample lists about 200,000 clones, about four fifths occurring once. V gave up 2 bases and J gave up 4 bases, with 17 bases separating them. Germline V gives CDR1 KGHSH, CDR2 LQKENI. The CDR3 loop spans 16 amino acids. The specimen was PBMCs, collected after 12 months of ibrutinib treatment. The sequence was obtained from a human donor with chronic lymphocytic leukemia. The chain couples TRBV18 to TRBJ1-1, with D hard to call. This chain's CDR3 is CASSPSVPGGGTEAFF. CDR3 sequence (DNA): TGTGCCAGCTCACCATCCGTGCCAGGAGGCGGCACTGAAGCTTTCTTT.